This T cell receptor (beta chain) was sequenced during a study of monozygotic twins with inflammatory bowel disease. Study observations and caveats: A lone strong IBD-associated signal or clonotype found no support.

Whole blood, unsorted for T cells, was the source of total RNA. Regarding this clonotype: Its antigen is unknown.

Germline CDR1 KGHSH, CDR2 LQKENI. This CDR3 is 15 amino acids long. Each UMI, carrying a 6-nucleotide sample barcode, came from template switching. After re-calling the 5' RACE reads, TCRdb lists one entry per CDR3 protein, DNA absent. The table lists fewer than 450,000 distinct CDR3 sequences. Sequences were obtained from blood. This chain joins TRBV18 and TRBJ1-6. The clonotype comes from a human donor with ulcerative colitis or Crohn's disease, or a healthy co-twin of an affected twin (not recorded which). CDR3 sequence reads: CASSQARGALPPLHF.